This T cell receptor (beta chain) was profiled in a study of blood T cell repertoires in COVID-19 (dated by TCRdb to about 2020). In the study overall: Collaborator samples came from the United States, Italy and Spain and covered acute and convalescent phases of COVID-19. The prospective study material was composed of cDNA or gDNA derived from T cells, B-cell-depleted T cells, or PBMCs. Subjects who had been exposed to COVID-19, were actively infected with it, or had recovered from it provided the deeply sampled blood TCRbeta repertoires that made up the dataset. The repertoires were made available in a free public database intended to serve as a resource for research on the immune response to SARS-CoV-2. The samples were drawn from two sources: the first 160 participants of the ongoing ImmuneRACE study, and over 950 subjects contributed by 6 global collaborators. Nearly every sample came with metadata listing a de-identified subject ID, COVID-19 status, age in years and sex. Where available, HLA class I and class II types were taken from metadata supplied by the sample provider and were not determined by assay-based typing.

Relative to germline, V is missing 3 bases and J is missing 5 bases, with 5 bases of the junction outside any gene match. CDR1 and CDR2, looked up from the germline V gene, are SGHRS and YFSETQ. The CDR3 runs 14 amino acids, cysteine and phenylalanine included. Solely the CDR3 DNA is kept, with 42 bases framed from the first base. On this clone: Its binding antigen is unknown. No qualities accompany the bases; no much larger clone lies one base away.

Overall results and qualifications from the work: The quantity of clinical and demographic metadata differed by source and by participant and was supplied without curation.

TCRbeta CDR3 regions were amplified from genomic DNA by means of the immunoSEQ Assay, a bias-controlled multiplex PCR. Processing in the source paper ran as follows. The number of nucleated cells in each sample was estimated from the amplification of reference gene primers within the assay. To quantify the absolute abundance of each unique TCRbeta CDR3 rearrangement, sequence reads were collapsed and filtered. For each sample, productive Simpson clonality was calculated as the square root of Simpson's diversity index over productive rearrangements. The source is immuneACCESS, and TCRdb retained only in-frame sequences with V and J called. Part of the clones is not carried over; for the studies checked, unresolved V genes explain less than half of this, and the remainder is unexplained. The V and J calls and the clone size are those of that table, but D and trimming were determined from the DNA. This sample comprises about 97,000 clones, approximately 90% of them detected only once. Of the sample, approximately 1.5% is held by the ten largest clones.

Whole blood was collected in K2EDTA tubes by collaborating institutions according to the institutions' own protocols. Collaborator samples were shipped for TCRbeta analysis as frozen whole blood, isolated PBMCs, or DNA extracted from either sample type. The rearranged chain carries TRBV5-1 and TRBJ1-2, with 9 middle bases fitting TRBD1. Sequences were obtained from peripheral blood. The sequence derives from a man aged 60 to 75 with acute or convalescent COVID-19. The nucleotide sequence is TGCGCCAGCAGCTCCCCGGGACAGGGTTATGGCTACACCTTC. It translates as CASSSPGQGYGYTF. With all but the CDR3 taken from the reference TRBV5-1 and TRBJ1-2 genes, the full variable domain is: KAGVTQTPRYLIKTRGQQVTLSCSPISGHRSVSWYQQTPGQGLQFLFEYFSETQRNKGNFPGRFSGRQFSNSRSEMNVSTLELGDSALYLCASSSPGQGYGYTFGSGTRLTVV.